This record concerns one T cell receptor beta chain sequence. Germline loops: CDR1 MNHEY, CDR2 SMNVEV (reference sequence). V was cut by 6 bases and J by 7 bases, with 19 bases left in between. The CDR3 runs to 14 residues. These data come from a study of blood T cell repertoires in COVID-19. Looking at the study overall: Samples of COVID-19 (acute and convalescent) were obtained from the United States, Italy and Spain. The analysed material was cDNA or gDNA that came from T cells, B-cell-depleted T cells, or PBMCs.

Per the original data handling: How many nucleated cells were present was estimated from reference gene primer amplification. Profiling relied on immunoSEQ multiplex PCR, and the TCRdb table lists in-frame clones only, not all of them. V, J and clone size were drawn from that table, and D and trimming were deduced from the DNA. The sample lists 250,000 to 350,000 clones; around 90% were seen once. The sequence was collected from a man aged 18 to 30 with active or convalescent COVID-19. The rearrangement uses TRBV27 and TRBJ2-7, with D possibly being TRBD1 (6 bases). The material sequenced was peripheral blood. The CDR3 sequence: CASSQQQGAREQYF. In DNA, the CDR3 is TGTGCCAGCAGCCAACAACAGGGCGCGCGGGAGCAGTACTTC.